This T cell receptor beta chain was found in a study of T cell responses to AZD1222 COVID-19 vaccine. Study findings and constraints: The donor cohort was predominantly white British with a female majority, and clonal diversity may have been underestimated.

This clone was detected once. The antigen is unknown. Measured with immunoSEQ multiplex PCR; TCRdb has only the in-frame clones, and not every one. The sample carries 150,000 or so clones, roughly nine tenths recorded once. CDR1 is MNHNY, CDR2 SVGAGI, per germline (reference sequence). The CDR3 has 15 residues. V shed 0 bases, J shed 5 bases, and the junction held 4 bases outside the gene matches. The chain carries TRBV6-6 and TRBJ1-3, with 7 nucleotides matching TRBD1. The clonotype comes from an adult who received the AZD1222 COVID-19 vaccine. The material sequenced was peripheral blood, taken 28 days after the second AZD1222 dose. CDR3 sequence (DNA): TGTGCCAGCAGTTACTCCCCGGGACAGCGAAACACCATATATTTT. It yields the protein CASSYSPGQRNTIYF.